This T cell receptor beta chain was recorded in a study of T cell responses to AZD1222 COVID-19 vaccine (dated by TCRdb to the early 2020s). At the level of the whole study: AZD1222 recipients given second doses at about 4 weeks or at about 12 weeks were pooled, since spike-specific TCR depth and breadth were not found to differ between the two schedules. Trial participants were enrolled into age subgroups of 18-55, 56-69 and 70-plus years, which contained about 160, 30 and 59 TCR-sequenced participants, respectively. TCR sequencing covered 230 or so trial participants: 200 to 210 given two doses of AZD1222 and approximately 25 given two doses of MenACWY control vaccine.

The CDR3 regions of human TCRbeta chains were subjected to immunosequencing. The original pipeline was this. TCRs in the repertoires were matched against a reference library of SARS-CoV-2-specific TCRs that had been generated with the MIRA antigen-specificity platform. Breadth was defined as the fraction of unique TCRs that were SARS-CoV-2-associated. Depth was defined as the fraction of total T cells that were SARS-CoV-2-associated. Using the MIRA data, each spike-specific TCR was assigned both to the spike region to which the TCR was reactive and to a CD4 or CD8 class. Log10-transformed breadth and depth values were compared by one-way ANOVA with Sidak's multiple comparisons tests. TCRdb re-hosts the immuneACCESS table, in-frame sequences only. Its copies lack some clones; in the studies checked, an unresolved V gene accounts for under half of them, and the cause for the rest is not known. That table supplies the V and J calls and clone size; D and trimming were determined from the DNA. This sample lists some 150,000 clones; approximately 90% were detected once. The ten largest clones capture 1.5% to 2% of the sample.

Results the study describes overall, beyond this receptor: The 56-69-year group was small, and its depth increase did not reach significance, likely because of low power. Because no samples from the day 14 peak response were available, repertoires could be characterized only after the peak T cell response. Spike-specific TCR breadth and depth rose significantly after two AZD1222 doses compared with day 0 and with MenACWY recipients. Reportedly, almost half of the unique spike-specific TCRs recognized epitopes lying outside the regions that are mutated in the B.1.351 and B.1.1.7 variants. Participants were mostly white British and included more females than males, and it was suggested by the authors that clonal diversity may have been underestimated. Conclusions about previously exposed vaccinees are limited because only 6 or 7 AZD1222 recipients were SARS-CoV-2 seropositive at baseline. Vaccine-associated CD4 TCRs spanned the whole spike protein, with dominant responses in regions 160-218 and 743-854.

Trimming removed 1 base from V and 2 bases from J, leaving 8 bases between the germline ends. Reading the germline V gene gives CDR1 SGHTA and CDR2 FQGTGA. CDR3 length: 15 amino acids, cysteine to phenylalanine. Only the CDR3 region is kept as DNA, spanning 45 bases read in frame from base 1. The time point label corresponds to: baseline before first vaccination. Vaccinee samples came from UK trials COV001 and COV002, including a single-blind randomized controlled phase 2/3 trial of AZD1222 (ChAdOx1 nCoV-19) in healthy adults. For TCRbeta chain sequencing, PBMC samples were collected from trial participants at day 0 and at day 28 after the second dose. Worth noting for this clone: The target of this receptor is not known. Per-nucleotide qualities are absent, and no much larger clonotype sits a single base away.

The sequencing used peripheral blood, collected on day 0 of AZD1222 vaccination. This chain is built from TRBV7-3 and TRBJ2-2, with no confidently assigned D gene. The TCR originated in an adult in good health. The CDR3: CASSLNARNTGELFF. The bases read TGTGCCAGCAGCTTAAACGCCAGAAACACCGGGGAGCTGTTTTTT.